The clone carrying this T cell receptor beta chain was recorded only once. Its antigen is not known. This CDR3 spans 14 amino acids. Germline CDR1 KGHDR, CDR2 SFDVKD. V gave up 3 bases and J gave up 5 bases, with 12 bases separating them. The sample is drawn from a study of vaccination effects on CD4 cells after COVID-19. The data were produced by immunoSEQ multiplex PCR, yet TCRdb's version contains in-frame clones alone and is incomplete. The table lists 30,000 to 40,000 clones, roughly 80% of them singletons. Following an approximately eleven-day culture, CD4+ T cells were purified. This receptor was taken from a human donor who received a COVID-19 vaccine. This chain connects TRBV24-1 to TRBJ2-5, with D possibly matching TRBD1 (6 bases). This specimen consisted of CD4+ T cells from PBMCs cultured without peptide, obtained before COVID-19 vaccination. CDR3 residues: CATSDARGLETQYF. CDR3 nucleotide sequence: TGTGCCACCAGTGATGCCAGGGGTCTGGAGACCCAGTACTTC.